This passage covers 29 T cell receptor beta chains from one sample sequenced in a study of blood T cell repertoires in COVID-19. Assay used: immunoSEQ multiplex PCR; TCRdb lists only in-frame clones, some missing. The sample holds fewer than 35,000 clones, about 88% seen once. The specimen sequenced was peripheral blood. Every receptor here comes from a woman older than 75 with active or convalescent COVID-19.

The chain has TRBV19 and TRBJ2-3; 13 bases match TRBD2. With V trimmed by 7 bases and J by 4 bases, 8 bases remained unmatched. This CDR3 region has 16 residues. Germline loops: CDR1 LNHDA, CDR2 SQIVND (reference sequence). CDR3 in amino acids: CASTYAGTSGADTQYF. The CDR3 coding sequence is TGTGCCAGTACTTACGCCGGGACTAGCGGGGCAGATACGCAGTATTTT.

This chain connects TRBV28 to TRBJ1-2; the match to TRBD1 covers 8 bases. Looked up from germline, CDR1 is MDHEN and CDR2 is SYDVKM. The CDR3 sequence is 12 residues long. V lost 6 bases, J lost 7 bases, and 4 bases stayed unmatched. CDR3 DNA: TGTGCCAGCAGACGAGGACAGGGTGGCTACACCTTC. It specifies CASRRGQGGYTF.

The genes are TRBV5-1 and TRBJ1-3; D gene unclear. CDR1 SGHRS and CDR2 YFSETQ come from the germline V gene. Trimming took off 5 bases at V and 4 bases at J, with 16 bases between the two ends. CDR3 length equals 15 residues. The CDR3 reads CASRLNSAGGNTIYF. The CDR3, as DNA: TGCGCCAGCAGACTAAACTCGGCCGGAGGAAACACCATATATTTT. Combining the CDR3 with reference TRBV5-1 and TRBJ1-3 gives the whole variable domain KAGVTQTPRYLIKTRGQQVTLSCSPISGHRSVSWYQQTPGQGLQFLFEYFSETQRNKGNFPGRFSGRQFSNSRSEMNVSTLELGDSALYLCASRLNSAGGNTIYFGEGSWLTVV.

The CDR3 is CASRVLEGKDTQYF. For the CDR3, the DNA is TGTGCCAGCAGAGTACTAGAAGGGAAAGATACGCAGTATTTT. This chain joins TRBV6-5 and TRBJ2-3; TRBD2 might be the D (5 bases). This CDR3 has 14 amino acids. V was trimmed by 6 bases and J by 5 bases, leaving 15 bases between them. Germline values: CDR1 MNHEY, CDR2 SVGAGI.

The CDR3, as DNA: TGTGCCAGCAGCTTGTCTCGCAGCGGGGCTTTTGGCCCCACAGATACGCAGTATTTT. Amino acids: CASSLSRSGAFGPTDTQYF. The chain couples TRBV5-4 to TRBJ2-3, with 7 bases aligning to TRBD2. Germline CDR1 is SGHNT and CDR2 is YYREEE (reference sequence). V was clipped by 1 base and J by 2 bases; unmatched bases: 16. The CDR3 loop spans 19 amino acids.

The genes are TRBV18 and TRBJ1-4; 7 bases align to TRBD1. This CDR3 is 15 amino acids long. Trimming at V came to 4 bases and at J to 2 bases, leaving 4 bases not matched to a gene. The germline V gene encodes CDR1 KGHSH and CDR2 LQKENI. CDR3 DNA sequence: TGTGCCAGCTCACACGACAGGGTTACTAATGAAAAACTGTTTTTT. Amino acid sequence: CASSHDRVTNEKLFF.

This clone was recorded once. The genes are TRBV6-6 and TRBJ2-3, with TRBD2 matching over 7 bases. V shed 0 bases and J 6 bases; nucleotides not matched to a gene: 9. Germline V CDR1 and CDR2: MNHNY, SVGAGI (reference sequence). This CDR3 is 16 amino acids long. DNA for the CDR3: TGTGCCAGCAGTTACTCTGGCGGGGGTGCCCGTGATACGCAGTATTTT. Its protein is CASSYSGGGARDTQYF.

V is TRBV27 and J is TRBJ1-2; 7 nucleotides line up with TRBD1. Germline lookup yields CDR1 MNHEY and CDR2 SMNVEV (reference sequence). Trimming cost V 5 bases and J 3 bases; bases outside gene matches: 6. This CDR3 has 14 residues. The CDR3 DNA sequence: TGTGCCAGCAGTAGTGCCGACAGGGACTATGGCTACACCTTC. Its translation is CASSSADRDYGYTF.

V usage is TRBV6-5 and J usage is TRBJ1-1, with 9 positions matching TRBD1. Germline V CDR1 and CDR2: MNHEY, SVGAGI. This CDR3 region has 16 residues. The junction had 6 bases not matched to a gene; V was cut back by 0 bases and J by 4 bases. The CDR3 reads CASSYSGQGESTEAFF. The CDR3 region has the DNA TGTGCCAGCAGTTACTCGGGACAGGGAGAGAGCACTGAAGCTTTCTTT.

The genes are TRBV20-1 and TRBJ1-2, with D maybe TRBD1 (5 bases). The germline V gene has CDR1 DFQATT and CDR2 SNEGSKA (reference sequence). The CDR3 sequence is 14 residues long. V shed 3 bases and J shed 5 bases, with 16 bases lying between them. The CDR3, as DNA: TGCAGTGCTAGTTCCCGGGACTTCTGGTATGGCTACACCTTC. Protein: CSASSRDFWYGYTF.

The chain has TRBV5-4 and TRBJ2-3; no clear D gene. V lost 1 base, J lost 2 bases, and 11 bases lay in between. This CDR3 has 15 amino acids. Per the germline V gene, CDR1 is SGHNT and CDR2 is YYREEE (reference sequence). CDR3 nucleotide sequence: TGTGCCAGCAGCTTGAGGTCTATAGCCACAGATACGCAGTATTTT. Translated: CASSLRSIATDTQYF. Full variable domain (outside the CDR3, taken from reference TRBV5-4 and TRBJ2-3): ETGVTQSPTHLIKTRGQQVTLRCSSQSGHNTVSWYQQALGQGPQFIFQYYREEENGRGNFPPRFSGLQFPNYSSELNVNALELDDSALYLCASSLRSIATDTQYFGPGTRLTVL.

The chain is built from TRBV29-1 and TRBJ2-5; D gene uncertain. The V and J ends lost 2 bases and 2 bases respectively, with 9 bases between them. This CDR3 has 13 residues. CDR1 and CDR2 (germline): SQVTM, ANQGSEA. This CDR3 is CSVEPPLQETQYF. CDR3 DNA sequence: TGCAGCGTTGAACCCCCCCTACAAGAGACCCAGTACTTC.

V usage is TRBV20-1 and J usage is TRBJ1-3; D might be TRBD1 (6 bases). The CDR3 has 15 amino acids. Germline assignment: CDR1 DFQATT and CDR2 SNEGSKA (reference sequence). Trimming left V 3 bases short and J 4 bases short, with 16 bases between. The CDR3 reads CSASISGGLGNTIYF. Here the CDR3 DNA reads TGCAGTGCTAGTATATCGGGGGGCCTAGGAAACACCATATATTTT.

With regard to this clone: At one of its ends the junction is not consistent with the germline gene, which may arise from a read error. The CDR3 protein is CSASIGTPPRYPLF. The CDR3 nucleotides read TGCAGTGCTAGTATTGGGACTCCCCCCCGCTACCCGCTCTTC. The genes are TRBV20-1 and TRBJ2-1; maybe TRBD2 (6 bases). Germline V lookup: CDR1 DFQATT, CDR2 SNEGSKA (reference sequence). This CDR3 spans 14 amino acids.

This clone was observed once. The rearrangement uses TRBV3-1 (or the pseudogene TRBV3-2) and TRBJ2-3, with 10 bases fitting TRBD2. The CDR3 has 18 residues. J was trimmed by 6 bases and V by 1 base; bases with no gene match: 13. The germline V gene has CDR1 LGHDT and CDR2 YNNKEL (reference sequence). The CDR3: CASSQAIAGGPGVDTQYF. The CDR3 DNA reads TGTGCCAGCAGCCAAGCTATAGCGGGGGGCCCTGGGGTGGATACGCAGTATTTT.

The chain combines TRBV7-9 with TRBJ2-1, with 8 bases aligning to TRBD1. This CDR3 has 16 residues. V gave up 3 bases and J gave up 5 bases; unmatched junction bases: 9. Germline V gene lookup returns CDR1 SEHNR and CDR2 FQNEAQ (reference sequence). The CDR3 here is CASSFAGTGSHNEQFF. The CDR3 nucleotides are TGTGCCAGCAGCTTCGCCGGGACAGGAAGCCACAATGAGCAGTTCTTC.

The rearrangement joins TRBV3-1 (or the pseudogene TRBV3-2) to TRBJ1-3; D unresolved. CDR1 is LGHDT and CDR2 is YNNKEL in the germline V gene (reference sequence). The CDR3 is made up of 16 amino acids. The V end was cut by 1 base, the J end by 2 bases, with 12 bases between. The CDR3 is CASSQGSGPAGNTIYF. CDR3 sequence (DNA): TGTGCCAGCAGCCAAGGTTCAGGTCCAGCTGGAAACACCATATATTTT.

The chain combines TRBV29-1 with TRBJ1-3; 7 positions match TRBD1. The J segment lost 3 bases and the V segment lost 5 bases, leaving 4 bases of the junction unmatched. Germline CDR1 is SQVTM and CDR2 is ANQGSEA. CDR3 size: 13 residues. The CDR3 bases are TGCAGCGTTCGGGCAGGGGGTGGAAACACCATATATTTT. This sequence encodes CSVRAGGGNTIYF.

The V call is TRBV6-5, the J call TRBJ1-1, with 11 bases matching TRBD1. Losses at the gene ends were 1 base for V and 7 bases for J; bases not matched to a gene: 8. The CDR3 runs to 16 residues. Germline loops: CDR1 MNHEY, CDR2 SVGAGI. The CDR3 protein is CASSYFAGTGGFEAFF. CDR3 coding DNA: TGTGCCAGCAGTTACTTTGCCGGGACAGGGGGATTTGAAGCTTTCTTT.

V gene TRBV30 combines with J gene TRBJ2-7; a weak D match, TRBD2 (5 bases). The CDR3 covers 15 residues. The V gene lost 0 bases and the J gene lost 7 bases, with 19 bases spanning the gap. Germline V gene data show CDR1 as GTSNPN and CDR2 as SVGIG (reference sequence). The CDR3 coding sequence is TGTGCCTGGAGTGTACTCGGCGTGGAGGTGACGGAGCAGTACTTC. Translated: CAWSVLGVEVTEQYF.

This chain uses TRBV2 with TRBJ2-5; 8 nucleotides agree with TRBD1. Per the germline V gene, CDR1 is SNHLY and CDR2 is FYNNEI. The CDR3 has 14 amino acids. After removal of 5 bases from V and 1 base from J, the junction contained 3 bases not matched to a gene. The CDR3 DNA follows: TGTGCCAGCAGTCCCGGGACAGGCCAAGAGACCCAGTACTTC. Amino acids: CASSPGTGQETQYF.

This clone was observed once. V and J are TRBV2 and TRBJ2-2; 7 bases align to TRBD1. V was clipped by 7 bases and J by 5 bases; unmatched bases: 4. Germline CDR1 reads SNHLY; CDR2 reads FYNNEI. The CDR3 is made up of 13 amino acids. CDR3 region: CASKPGGTGELFF. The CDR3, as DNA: TGTGCCAGCAAGCCAGGGGGAACCGGGGAGCTGTTTTTT.

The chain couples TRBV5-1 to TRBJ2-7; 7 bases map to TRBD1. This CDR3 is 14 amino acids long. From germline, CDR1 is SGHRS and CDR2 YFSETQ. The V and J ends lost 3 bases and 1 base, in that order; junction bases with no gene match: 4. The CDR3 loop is CASSSWTGSYEQYF. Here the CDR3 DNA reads TGCGCCAGCAGCTCCTGGACAGGATCCTACGAGCAGTACTTC.

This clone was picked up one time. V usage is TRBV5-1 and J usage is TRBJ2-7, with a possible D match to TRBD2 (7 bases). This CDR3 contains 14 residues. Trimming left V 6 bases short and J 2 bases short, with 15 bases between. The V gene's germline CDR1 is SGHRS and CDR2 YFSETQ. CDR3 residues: CASTGTGGPYEQYF. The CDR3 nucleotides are TGCGCCAGCACCGGTACGGGGGGCCCCTACGAGCAGTACTTC.

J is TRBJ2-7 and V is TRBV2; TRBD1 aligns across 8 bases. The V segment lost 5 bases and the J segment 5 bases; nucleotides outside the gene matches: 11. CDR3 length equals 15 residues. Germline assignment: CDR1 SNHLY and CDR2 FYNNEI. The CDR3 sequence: CASSKILDRAHEQYF. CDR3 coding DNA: TGTGCCAGCAGTAAAATTTTGGACAGGGCCCACGAGCAGTACTTC.

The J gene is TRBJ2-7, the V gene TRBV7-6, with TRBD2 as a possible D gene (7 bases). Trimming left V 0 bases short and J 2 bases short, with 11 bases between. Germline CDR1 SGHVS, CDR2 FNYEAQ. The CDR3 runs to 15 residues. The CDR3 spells CASSLAGGQTYEQYF. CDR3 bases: TGTGCCAGCAGCTTAGCGGGGGGGCAGACCTACGAGCAGTACTTC.

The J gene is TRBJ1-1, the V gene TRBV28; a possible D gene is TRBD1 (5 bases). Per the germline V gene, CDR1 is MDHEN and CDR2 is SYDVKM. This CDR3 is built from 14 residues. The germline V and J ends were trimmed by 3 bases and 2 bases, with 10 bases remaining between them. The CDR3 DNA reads TGTGCCAGCAGTTTTGGTCAGGGCAACACTGAAGCTTTCTTT. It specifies CASSFGQGNTEAFF.

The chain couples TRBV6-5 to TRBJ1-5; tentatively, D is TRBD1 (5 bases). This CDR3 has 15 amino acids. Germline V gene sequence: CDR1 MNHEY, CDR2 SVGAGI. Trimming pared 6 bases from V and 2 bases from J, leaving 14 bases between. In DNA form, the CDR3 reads TGTGCCAGCAGCGCGGGACCGACGGGCAATCAGCCCCAGCATTTT. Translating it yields CASSAGPTGNQPQHF.

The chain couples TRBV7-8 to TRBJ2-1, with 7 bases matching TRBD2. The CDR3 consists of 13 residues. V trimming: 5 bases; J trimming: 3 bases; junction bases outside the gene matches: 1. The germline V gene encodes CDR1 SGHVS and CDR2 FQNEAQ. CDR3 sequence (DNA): TGTGCCAGCAGCCGCGGGGGCTACAATGAGCAGTTCTTC. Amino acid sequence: CASSRGGYNEQFF.